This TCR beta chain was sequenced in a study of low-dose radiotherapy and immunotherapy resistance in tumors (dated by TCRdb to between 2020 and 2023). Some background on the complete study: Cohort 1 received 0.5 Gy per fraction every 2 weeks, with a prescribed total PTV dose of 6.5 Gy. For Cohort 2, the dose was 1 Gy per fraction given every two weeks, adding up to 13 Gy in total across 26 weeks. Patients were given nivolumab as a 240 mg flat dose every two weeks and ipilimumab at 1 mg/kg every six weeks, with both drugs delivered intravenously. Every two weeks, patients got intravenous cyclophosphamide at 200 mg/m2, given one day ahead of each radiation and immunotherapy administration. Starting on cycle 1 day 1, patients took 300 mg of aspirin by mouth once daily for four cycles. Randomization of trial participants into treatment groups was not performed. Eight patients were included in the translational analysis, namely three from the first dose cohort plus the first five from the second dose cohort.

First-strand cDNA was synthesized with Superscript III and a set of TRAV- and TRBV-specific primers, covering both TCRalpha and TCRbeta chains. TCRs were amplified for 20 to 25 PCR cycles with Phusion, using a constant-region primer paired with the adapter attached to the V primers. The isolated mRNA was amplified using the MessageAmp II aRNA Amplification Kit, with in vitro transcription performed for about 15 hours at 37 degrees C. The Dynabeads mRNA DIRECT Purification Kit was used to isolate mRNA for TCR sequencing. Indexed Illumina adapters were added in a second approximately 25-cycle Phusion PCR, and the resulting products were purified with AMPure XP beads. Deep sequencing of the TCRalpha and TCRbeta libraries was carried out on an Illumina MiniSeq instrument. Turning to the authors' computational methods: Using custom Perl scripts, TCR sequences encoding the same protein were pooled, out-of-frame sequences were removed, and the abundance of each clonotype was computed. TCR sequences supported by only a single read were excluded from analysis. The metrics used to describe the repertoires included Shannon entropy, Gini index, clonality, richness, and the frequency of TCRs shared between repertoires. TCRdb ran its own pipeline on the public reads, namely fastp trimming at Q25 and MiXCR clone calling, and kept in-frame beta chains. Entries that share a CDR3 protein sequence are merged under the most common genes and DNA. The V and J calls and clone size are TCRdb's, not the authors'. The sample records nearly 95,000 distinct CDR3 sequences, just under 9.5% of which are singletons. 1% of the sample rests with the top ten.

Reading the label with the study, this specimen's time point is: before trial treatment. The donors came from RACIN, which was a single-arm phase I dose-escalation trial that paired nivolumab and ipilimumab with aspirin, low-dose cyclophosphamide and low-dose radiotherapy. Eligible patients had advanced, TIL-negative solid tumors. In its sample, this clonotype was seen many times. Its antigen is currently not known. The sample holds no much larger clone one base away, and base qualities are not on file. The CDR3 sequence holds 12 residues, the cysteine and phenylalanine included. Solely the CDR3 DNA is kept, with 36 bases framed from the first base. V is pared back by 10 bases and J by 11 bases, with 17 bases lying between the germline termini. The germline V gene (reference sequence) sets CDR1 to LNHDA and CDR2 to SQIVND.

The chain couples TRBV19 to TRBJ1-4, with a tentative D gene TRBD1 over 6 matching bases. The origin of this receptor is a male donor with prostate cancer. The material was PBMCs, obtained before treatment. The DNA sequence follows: TGTGCCACCCAACAGGGAACGGACAAACTGTTTTTT. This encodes CATQQGTDKLFF.